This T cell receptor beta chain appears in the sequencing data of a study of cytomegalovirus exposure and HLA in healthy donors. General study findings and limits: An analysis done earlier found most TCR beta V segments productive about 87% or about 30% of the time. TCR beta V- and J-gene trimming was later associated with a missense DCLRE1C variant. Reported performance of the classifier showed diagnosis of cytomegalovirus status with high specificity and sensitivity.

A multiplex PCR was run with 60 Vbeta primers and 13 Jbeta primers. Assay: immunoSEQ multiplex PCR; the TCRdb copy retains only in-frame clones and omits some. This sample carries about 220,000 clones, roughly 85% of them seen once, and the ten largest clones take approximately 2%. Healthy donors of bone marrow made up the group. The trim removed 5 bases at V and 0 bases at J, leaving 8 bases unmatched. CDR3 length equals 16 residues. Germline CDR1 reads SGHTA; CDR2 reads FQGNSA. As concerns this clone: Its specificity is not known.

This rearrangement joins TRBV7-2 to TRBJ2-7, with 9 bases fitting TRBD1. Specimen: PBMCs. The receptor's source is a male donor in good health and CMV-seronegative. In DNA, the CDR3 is TGTGCCAGCAGCGAACCCGGACAGGGGAGCTCCTACGAGCAGTACTTC. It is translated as CASSEPGQGSSYEQYF.